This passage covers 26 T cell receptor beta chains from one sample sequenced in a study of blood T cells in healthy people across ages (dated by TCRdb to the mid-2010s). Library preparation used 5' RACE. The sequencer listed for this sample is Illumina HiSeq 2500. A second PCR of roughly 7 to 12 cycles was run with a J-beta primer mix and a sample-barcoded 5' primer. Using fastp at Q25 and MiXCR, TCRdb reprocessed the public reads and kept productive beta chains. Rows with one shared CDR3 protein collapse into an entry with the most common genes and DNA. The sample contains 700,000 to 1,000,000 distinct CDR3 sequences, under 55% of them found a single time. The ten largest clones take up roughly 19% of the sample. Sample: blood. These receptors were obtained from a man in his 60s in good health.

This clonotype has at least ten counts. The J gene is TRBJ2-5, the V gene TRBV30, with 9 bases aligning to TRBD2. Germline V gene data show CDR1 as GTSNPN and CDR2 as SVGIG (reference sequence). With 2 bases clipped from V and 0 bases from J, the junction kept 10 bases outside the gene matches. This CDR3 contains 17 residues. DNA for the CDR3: TGTGCCTGGAGTAAGGCTAGCGGGGTTCTGTACCAAGAGACCCAGTACTTC. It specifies CAWSKASGVLYQETQYF.

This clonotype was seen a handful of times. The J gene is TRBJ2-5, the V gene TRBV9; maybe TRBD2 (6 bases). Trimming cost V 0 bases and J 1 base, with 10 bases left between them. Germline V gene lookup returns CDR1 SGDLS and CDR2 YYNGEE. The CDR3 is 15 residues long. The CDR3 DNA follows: TGTGCCAGCAGCGTAGTCGGGGGAACCCAAGAGACCCAGTACTTC. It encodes CASSVVGGTQETQYF.

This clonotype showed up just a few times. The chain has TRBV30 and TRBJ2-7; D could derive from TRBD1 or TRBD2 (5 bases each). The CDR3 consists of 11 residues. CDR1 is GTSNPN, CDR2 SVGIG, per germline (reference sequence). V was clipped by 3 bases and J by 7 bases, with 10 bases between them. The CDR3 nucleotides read TGTGCCTGGAGCGATTGGGGGGAGCAGTACTTC. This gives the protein CAWSDWGEQYF.

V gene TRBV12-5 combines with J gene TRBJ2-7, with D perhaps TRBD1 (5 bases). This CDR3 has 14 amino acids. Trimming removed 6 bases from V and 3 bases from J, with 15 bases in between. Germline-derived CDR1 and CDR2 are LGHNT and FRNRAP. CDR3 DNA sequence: TGTGCTAGTGGGCCCTCGGACAAGTACTACGAGCAGTACTTC. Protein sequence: CASGPSDKYYEQYF.

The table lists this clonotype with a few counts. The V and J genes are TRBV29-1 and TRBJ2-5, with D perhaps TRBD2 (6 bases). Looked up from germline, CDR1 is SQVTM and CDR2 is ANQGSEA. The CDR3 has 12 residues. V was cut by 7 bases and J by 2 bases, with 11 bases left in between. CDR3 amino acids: CSAGVGQETQYF. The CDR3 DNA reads TGCAGCGCGGGGGTTGGGCAAGAGACCCAGTACTTC.

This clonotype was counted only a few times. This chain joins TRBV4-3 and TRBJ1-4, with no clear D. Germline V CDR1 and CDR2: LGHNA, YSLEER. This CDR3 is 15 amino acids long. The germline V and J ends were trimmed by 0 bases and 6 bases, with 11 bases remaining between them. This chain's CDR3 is CASSQETRAYEKLFF. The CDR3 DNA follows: TGCGCCAGCAGCCAAGAAACCAGAGCCTATGAAAAACTGTTTTTT.

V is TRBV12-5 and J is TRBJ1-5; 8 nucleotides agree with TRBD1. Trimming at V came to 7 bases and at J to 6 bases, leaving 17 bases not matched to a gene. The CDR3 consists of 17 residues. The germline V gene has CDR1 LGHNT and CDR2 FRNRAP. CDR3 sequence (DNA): TGTGCTAGTGCCCCGGACAGGGTCCATACGGGCAGTCAGCCCCAGCATTTT. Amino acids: CASAPDRVHTGSQPQHF.

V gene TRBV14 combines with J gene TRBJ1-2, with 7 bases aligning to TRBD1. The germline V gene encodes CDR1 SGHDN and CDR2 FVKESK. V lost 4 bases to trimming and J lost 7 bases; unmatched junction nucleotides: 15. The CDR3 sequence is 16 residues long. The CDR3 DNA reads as TGTGCCAGCAGCCCTAATCAAGGGACAGACGTCTTTGGCTACACCTTC. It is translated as CASSPNQGTDVFGYTF.

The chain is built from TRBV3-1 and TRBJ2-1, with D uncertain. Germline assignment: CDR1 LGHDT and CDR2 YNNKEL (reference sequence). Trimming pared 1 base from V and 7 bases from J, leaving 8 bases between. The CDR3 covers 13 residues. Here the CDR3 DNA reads TGTGCCAGCAGCCAAGTTTCGGCGAATGAGCAGTTCTTC. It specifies CASSQVSANEQFF.

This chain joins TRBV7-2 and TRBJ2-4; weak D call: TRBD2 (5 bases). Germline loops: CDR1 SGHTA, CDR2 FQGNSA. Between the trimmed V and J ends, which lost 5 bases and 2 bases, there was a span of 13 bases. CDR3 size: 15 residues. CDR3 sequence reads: CASSVGSRTKNIQYF. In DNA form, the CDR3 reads TGTGCCAGCAGCGTAGGGAGTAGGACCAAAAACATTCAGTACTTC.

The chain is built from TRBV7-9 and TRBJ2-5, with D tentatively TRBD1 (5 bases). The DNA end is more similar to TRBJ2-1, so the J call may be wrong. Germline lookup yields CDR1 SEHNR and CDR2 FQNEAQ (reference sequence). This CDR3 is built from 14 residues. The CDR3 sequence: CASSSTGAQETQFF. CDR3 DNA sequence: TGTGCCAGCAGCTCAACAGGAGCCCAAGAGACCCAGTTCTTC.

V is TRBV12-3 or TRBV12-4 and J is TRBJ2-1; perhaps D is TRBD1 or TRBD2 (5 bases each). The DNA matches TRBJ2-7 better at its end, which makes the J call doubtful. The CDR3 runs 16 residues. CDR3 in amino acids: CASSPGPAASYNEQYF. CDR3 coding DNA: TGTGCCAGCAGTCCGGGACCAGCGGCGTCCTACAATGAGCAGTACTTC.

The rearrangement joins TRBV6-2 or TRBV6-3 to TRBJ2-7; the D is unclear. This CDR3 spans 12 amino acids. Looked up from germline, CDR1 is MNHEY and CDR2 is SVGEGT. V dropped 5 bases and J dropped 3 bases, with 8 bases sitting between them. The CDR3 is CASSPRIYEQYF. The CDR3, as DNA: TGTGCCAGCAGTCCCAGGATCTACGAGCAGTACTTC.

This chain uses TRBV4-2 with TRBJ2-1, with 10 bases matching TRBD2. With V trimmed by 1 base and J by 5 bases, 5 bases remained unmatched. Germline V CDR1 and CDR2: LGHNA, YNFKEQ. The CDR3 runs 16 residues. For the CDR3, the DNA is TGTGCCAGCAGCCAAGCCAACCTAGCGGGGGACAATGAGCAGTTCTTC. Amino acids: CASSQANLAGDNEQFF.

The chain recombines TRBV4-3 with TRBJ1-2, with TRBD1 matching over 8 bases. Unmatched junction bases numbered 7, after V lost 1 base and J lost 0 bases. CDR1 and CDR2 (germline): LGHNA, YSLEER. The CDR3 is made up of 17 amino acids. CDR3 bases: TGCGCCAGCAGCCAAGGCAGGGGACAGGTAGCTAACTATGGCTACACCTTC. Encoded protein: CASSQGRGQVANYGYTF.

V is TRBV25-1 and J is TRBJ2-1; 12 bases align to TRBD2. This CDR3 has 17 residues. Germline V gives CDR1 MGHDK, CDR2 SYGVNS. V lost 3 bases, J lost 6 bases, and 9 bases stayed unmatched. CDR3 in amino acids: CASSDGLAGGPGNEQFF. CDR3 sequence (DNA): TGTGCCAGCAGTGATGGCCTAGCGGGGGGGCCGGGCAATGAGCAGTTCTTC.

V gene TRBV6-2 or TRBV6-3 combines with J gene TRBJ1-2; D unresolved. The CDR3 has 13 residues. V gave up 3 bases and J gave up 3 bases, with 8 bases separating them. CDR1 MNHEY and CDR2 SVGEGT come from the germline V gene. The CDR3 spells CASSYSADYGYTF. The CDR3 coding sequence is TGTGCCAGCAGTTATTCAGCCGACTATGGCTACACCTTC.

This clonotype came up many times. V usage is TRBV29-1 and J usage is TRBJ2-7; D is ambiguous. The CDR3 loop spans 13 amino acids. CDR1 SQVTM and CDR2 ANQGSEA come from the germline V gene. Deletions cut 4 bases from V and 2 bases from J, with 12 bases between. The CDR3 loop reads CSVAPLGTYEQYF. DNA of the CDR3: TGCAGCGTTGCTCCCTTGGGAACCTACGAGCAGTACTTC.

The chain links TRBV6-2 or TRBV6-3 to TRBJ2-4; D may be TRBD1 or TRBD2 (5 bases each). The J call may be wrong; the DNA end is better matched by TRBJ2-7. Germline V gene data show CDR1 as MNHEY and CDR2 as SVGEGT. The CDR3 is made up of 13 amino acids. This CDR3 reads CASRTGPFYEQYF. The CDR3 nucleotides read TGTGCCAGCAGGACGGGACCCTTCTACGAGCAGTACTTC.

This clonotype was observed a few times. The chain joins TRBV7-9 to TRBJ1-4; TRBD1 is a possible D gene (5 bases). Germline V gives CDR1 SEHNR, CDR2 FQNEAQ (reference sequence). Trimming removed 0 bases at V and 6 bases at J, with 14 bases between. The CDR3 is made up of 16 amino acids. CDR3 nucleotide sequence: TGTGCCAGCAGCTTAGCTGCCGGGGACGCGGATGAAAAACTGTTTTTT. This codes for CASSLAAGDADEKLFF.

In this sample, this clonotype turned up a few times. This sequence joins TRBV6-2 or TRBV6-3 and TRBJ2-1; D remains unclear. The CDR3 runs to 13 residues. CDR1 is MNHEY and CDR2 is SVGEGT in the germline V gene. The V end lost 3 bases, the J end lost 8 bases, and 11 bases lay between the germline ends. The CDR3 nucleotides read TGTGCCAGCAGTTATTACGTAGCTGATGAGCAGTTCTTC. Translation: CASSYYVADEQFF.

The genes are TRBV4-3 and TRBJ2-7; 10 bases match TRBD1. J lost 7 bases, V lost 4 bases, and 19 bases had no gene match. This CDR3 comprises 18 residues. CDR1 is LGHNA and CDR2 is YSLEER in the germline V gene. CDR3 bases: TGCGCCAGCAGCCTCTGGGCCATCCGGGGACAGGGGTTTAGTGAGCAGTACTTC. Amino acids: CASSLWAIRGQGFSEQYF.

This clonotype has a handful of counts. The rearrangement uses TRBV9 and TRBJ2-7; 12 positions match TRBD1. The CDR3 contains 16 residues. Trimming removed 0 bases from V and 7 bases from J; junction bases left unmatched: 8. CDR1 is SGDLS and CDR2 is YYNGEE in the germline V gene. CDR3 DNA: TGTGCCAGCAGCGTAGGCCCGGGACAGGGGGCTGGAGAGCAGTACTTC. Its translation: CASSVGPGQGAGEQYF.

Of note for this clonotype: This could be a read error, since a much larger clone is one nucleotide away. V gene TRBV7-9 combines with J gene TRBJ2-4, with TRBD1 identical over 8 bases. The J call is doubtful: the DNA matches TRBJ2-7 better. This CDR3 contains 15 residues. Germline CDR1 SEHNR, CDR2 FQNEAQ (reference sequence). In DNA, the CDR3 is TGTGCCAGCAGCTTAGTTCGGACAGGGCCCTGCGAGCAGTACTTC. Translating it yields CASSLVRTGPCEQYF.

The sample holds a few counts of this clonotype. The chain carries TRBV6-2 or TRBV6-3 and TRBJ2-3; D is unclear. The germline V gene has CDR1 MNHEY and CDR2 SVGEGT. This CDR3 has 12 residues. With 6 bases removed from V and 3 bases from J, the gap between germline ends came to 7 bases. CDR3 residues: CASRELTDTQYF. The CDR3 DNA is TGTGCCAGCAGGGAGTTGACAGATACGCAGTATTTT.

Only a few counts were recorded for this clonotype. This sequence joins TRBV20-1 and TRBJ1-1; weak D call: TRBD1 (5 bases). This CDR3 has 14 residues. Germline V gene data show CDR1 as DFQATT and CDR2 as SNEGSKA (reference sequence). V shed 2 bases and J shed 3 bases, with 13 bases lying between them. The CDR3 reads CSARPQGLDTEAFF. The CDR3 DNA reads TGCAGTGCTAGACCCCAGGGTTTGGACACTGAAGCTTTCTTT.